The present TCR beta chain was sequenced within a study of T cell responses to AZD1222 COVID-19 vaccine. The overall study: Some second doses came at about 4 weeks and others at about 12 weeks; these were pooled. Notes on the study in general: Regions 160-218 and 743-854 held dominance among vaccine-associated CD4 TCRs, which spanned spike. Of the AZD1222 recipients, only 6 or 7 were seropositive at baseline. When two AZD1222 doses had been given, Spike-specific TCR breadth and depth rose.

This clone occurred once. Its antigen is not identified. This CDR3 spans 15 amino acids. CDR1 SGHRS and CDR2 YFSETQ come from the germline V gene. V was clipped by 4 bases and J by 3 bases; unmatched bases: 10. Produced via immunoSEQ multiplex PCR; TCRdb's table is partial and in-frame only. Of 100,000 to 150,000 clones in the sample, approximately 88% were seen once. The source material was peripheral blood, sampled on day 0 of AZD1222 vaccination. The V and J genes are TRBV5-1 and TRBJ2-7, with 7 bases identical to TRBD2. This receptor was taken from an adult in good health. CDR3 residues: CASSQMDSGGYEQYF. CDR3 nucleotides: TGCGCCAGCAGCCAGATGGATTCGGGGGGCTACGAGCAGTACTTC. The full variable domain, completed using reference TRBV5-1 and TRBJ2-7, is KAGVTQTPRYLIKTRGQQVTLSCSPISGHRSVSWYQQTPGQGLQFLFEYFSETQRNKGNFPGRFSGRQFSNSRSEMNVSTLELGDSALYLCASSQMDSGGYEQYFGPGTRLTVT.